The next 11 T cell receptor beta chains were all read from a single sample in a study of blood T cell repertoires in COVID-19. The method was immunoSEQ multiplex PCR; TCRdb's version includes in-frame clones alone and lacks a portion of them. The sample has under 300,000 clones, 90% to 95% seen once. The sequencing sample was made of PBMCs or T cells enriched from blood (not recorded which). The receptors here all came from a human donor in a cohort exposed to, infected with or recovered from COVID-19 (not recorded which). The donor label of this sample is uncertain.

The rearrangement uses TRBV5-4 and TRBJ2-7, with D tentatively TRBD2 (5 bases). V was clipped by 4 bases and J by 1 base, with 9 bases between them. Germline loops: CDR1 SGHNT, CDR2 YYREEE (reference sequence). The CDR3 has 13 amino acids. In DNA form, the CDR3 reads TGTGCCAGCAGCCGGACTGGATCCTACGAGCAGTACTTC. Translating gives CASSRTGSYEQYF. Together with reference TRBV5-4 and TRBJ2-7, the CDR3 gives the full variable domain: ETGVTQSPTHLIKTRGQQVTLRCSSQSGHNTVSWYQQALGQGPQFIFQYYREEENGRGNFPPRFSGLQFPNYSSELNVNALELDDSALYLCASSRTGSYEQYFGPGTRLTVT.

The gene calls are TRBV5-6 and TRBJ1-2, with a tentative D call TRBD1 (6 bases). The V gene's germline CDR1 is SGHDT and CDR2 YYEEEE. The CDR3 contains 14 residues. Trimming took 5 bases from V and 7 from J, leaving 18 bases between them. CDR3 region: CASSVVREGGGYTF. The CDR3 DNA is TGTGCCAGCAGTGTTGTCAGGGAAGGGGGTGGCTACACCTTC.

J is TRBJ2-1 and V is TRBV5-1; tentatively, D is TRBD1 (6 bases). CDR1 SGHRS and CDR2 YFSETQ come from the germline V gene. CDR3 length equals 15 residues. V was shortened by 0 bases and J by 2 bases, with 9 bases between the two germline ends. Written as DNA, the CDR3 is TGCGCCAGCAGCTTGGAGGGGGTACCCTACAATGAGCAGTTCTTC. Translated: CASSLEGVPYNEQFF.

V is TRBV12-1 and J is TRBJ2-2; TRBD1 is taken as the D call from the table, unchecked against the DNA. TRBV12-1 is described as a pseudogene. The CDR3 has 15 residues. CDR3 nucleotides: TGTGCCAGCAGCAATAAACAGGGATGCACCGGGGAGCTGTTTTTT. Protein product: CASSNKQGCTGELFF.

V and J are TRBV24-1 and TRBJ1-5; TRBD1 agrees at 7 bases. This CDR3 is 14 amino acids long. CDR1 is KGHDR, CDR2 SFDVKD, per germline. V was clipped by 2 bases and J by 7 bases; unmatched bases: 4. CDR3 bases: TGTGCCACCAGTGATTCACAGGGGTACCAGCCCCAGCATTTT. Translating gives CATSDSQGYQPQHF.

This chain uses TRBV2 with TRBJ2-7; 7 bases map to TRBD1. The junction had 5 bases not matched to a gene; V was cut back by 6 bases and J by 3 bases. Germline values: CDR1 SNHLY, CDR2 FYNNEI. The CDR3 contains 13 residues. The CDR3 is CASSGDRDYEQYF. The CDR3 DNA sequence: TGTGCCAGCAGCGGTGACAGGGACTACGAGCAGTACTTC.

The chain links TRBV12-3 or TRBV12-4 to TRBJ1-1; 7 nucleotides align to TRBD1. CDR3 length: 12 amino acids. J lost 8 bases, V lost 6 bases, and 6 bases had no gene match. CDR3 region: CASRRQGGEAFF. Here the CDR3 DNA reads TGTGCCAGCAGGAGACAGGGTGGCGAAGCTTTCTTT.

The rearrangement links TRBV27 to TRBJ2-5; perhaps TRBD1 as D (5 bases). In germline, CDR1 is MNHEY, CDR2 SMNVEV (reference sequence). Trimming shortened V by 4 bases and J by 3 bases, and 9 bases separated the two germline ends. The CDR3 length is 13 residues. The CDR3, as DNA: TGTGCCAGCAGTTATCAGGGCAAAGAGACCCAGTACTTC. The encoded protein is CASSYQGKETQYF.

V and J are TRBV19 and TRBJ2-5; 9 bases are shared with TRBD2. This CDR3 spans 16 amino acids. Germline CDR1 LNHDA, CDR2 SQIVND (reference sequence). V lost 6 bases, J lost 0 bases, and 8 bases stayed unmatched. The CDR3 here is CASSPRVAGDQETQYF. The CDR3 nucleotides are TGTGCCAGTAGCCCCCGGGTAGCGGGGGACCAAGAGACCCAGTACTTC.

The V and J genes are TRBV19 and TRBJ1-1; D uncertain. Looked up from germline, CDR1 is LNHDA and CDR2 is SQIVND (reference sequence). Trimming shortened V by 3 bases and J by 1 base, and 9 bases separated the two germline ends. The CDR3 sequence is 14 residues long. CDR3 region: CASSMRAANTEAFF. The CDR3 nucleotides read TGTGCCAGTAGTATGCGGGCGGCGAACACTGAAGCTTTCTTT.

Comments on this clone: Germline and junction disagree at one end, which may indicate a read error. V gene TRBV4-1 combines with J gene TRBJ1-5, with D unresolved. The length of the CDR3 is 19 residues. In germline, CDR1 is MGHRA, CDR2 YSYEKL. CDR3: CASSQGNYNLRRDNQPQHF. In nucleotides, the CDR3 is TGCGCCAGCAGTCAAGGTAACTACAACCTCCGGCGGGACAATCAGCCCCAGCATTTT.